These 12 T cell receptor beta chains were all obtained from the same sample, sequenced in a study of T-cell reconstitution after alpha-beta-depleted transplantation in children. Preparing the TCRbeta library involved the use of unique molecular identifiers. TCRdb called the PCR reads again in MiXCR, with one record for every CDR3 protein. This table has about 100,000 distinct CDR3 sequences, approximately 6% appearing once. The sequenced sample was PBMCs, mostly from graft donor cells, obtained 360 days after TCRalphabeta/CD19-depleted stem cell transplant. Every receptor here comes from a male patient aged 2-15 years who had a stem cell transplant for acute lymphoblastic leukemia, so the T cells may come from the graft donor.

The CDR3 spells CASSLQHPGTGLAGSSDGELFF. The CDR3 region has the DNA TGTGCCAGCAGCTTACAACACCCCGGGACAGGGCTTGCGGGGTCGTCTGACGGGGAGCTGTTTTTT. The V and J genes are TRBV7-2 and TRBJ2-2; 9 bases agree with TRBD1. Germline V CDR1 and CDR2: SGHTA, FQGNSA. J was trimmed by 7 bases and V by 2 bases; bases with no gene match: 26. This CDR3 is 22 amino acids long.

This clonotype was found many times. The chain joins TRBV7-9 to TRBJ1-2; D may be TRBD1 (5 bases). The CDR3 runs 15 residues. V lost 7 bases and J 4 bases, leaving 19 bases between the germline ends. Germline CDR1 reads SEHNR; CDR2 reads FQNEAQ (reference sequence). In DNA form, the CDR3 reads TGTGCCAGCACTGTCACGGGACGGAATGTCTATGGCTACACCTTC. Residues: CASTVTGRNVYGYTF.

This clonotype appeared many times. The chain employs TRBV20-1 and TRBJ2-7; 8 positions match TRBD2. The J segment lost 6 bases and the V segment lost 1 base, leaving 17 bases of the junction unmatched. Per germline, CDR1 DFQATT and CDR2 SNEGSKA (reference sequence). The CDR3 is 17 amino acids. CDR3 sequence reads: CSARASSGLASLIEQYF. Here the CDR3 DNA reads TGCAGTGCTAGAGCCTCTTCCGGACTAGCCAGCCTTATCGAGCAGTACTTC.

The genes are TRBV27 and TRBJ1-5; 10 bases fit TRBD1. Trimming took 4 bases from V and 7 from J; bases not matched to a gene: 19. CDR3 length: 19 amino acids. CDR1 and CDR2 (germline): MNHEY, SMNVEV (reference sequence). CDR3 coding DNA: TGTGCCAGCAGTTCCGGACCGGGACAGGGGTCCCGTCTCGTCCAGCCCCAGCATTTT. Translation: CASSSGPGQGSRLVQPQHF.

This clonotype has ten or more counts. The rearrangement uses TRBV10-3 and TRBJ2-2; TRBD1 is a possible D gene (6 bases). CDR3 length: 13 amino acids. The V gene's germline CDR1 is ENHRY and CDR2 SYGVKD. Trimming took 7 bases from V and 5 from J, leaving 11 bases between them. CDR3 nucleotide sequence: TGTGCCATCACCAGGACAGCAACCGGGGAGCTGTTTTTT. Translating gives CAITRTATGELFF.

This clonotype was observed a handful of times. The chain uses TRBV6-1 and TRBJ2-5; 8 bases align to TRBD1. The CDR3 has 16 amino acids. The trim removed 0 bases at V and 5 bases at J, leaving 8 bases unmatched. The germline V gene has CDR1 MNHNS and CDR2 SASEGT. In nucleotides, the CDR3 is TGTGCCAGCAGTGAAGCGCTGAACAGGGGGGCGGAGACCCAGTACTTC. Protein sequence: CASSEALNRGAETQYF.

Many counts were recorded for this clonotype. V and J are TRBV7-9 and TRBJ1-1; no clear D. V was clipped by 7 bases and J by 5 bases, with 23 bases between them. The germline CDR1 and CDR2 sequences are SEHNR and FQNEAQ (reference sequence). The CDR3 loop spans 16 amino acids. CDR3 DNA: TGTGCCAGCAACAAACCCGGCGAGTGGGTAGGGACTGAAGCTTTCTTT. Residues: CASNKPGEWVGTEAFF. Filled out from reference TRBV7-9 and TRBJ1-1, the complete variable domain reads DTGVSQNPRHKITKRGQNVTFRCDPISEHNRLYWYRQTLGQGPEFLTYFQNEAQLEKSRLLSDRFSAERPKGSFSTLEIQRTEQGDSAMYLCASNKPGEWVGTEAFFGQGTRLTVV.

This clonotype was picked up many times. The CDR3 here is CASRLTGEETQYF. Here the CDR3 DNA reads TGTGCCAGCAGGCTGACAGGGGAAGAGACCCAGTACTTC. The rearrangement joins TRBV4-2 to TRBJ2-5; 8 bases agree with TRBD1. Germline V lookup: CDR1 LGHNA, CDR2 YNFKEQ. This CDR3 is built from 13 residues. V lost 6 bases, J lost 3 bases, and 3 bases stayed unmatched.

This CDR3 is CASSSPGLGKTQYF. The CDR3 region has the DNA TGTGCCAGCAGCTCCCCGGGCCTAGGGAAGACCCAGTACTTC. This sequence joins TRBV4-2 and TRBJ2-5; D not certain. V lost 5 bases, J lost 6 bases, and 16 bases lay in between. The CDR3 is made up of 14 amino acids. Germline V gives CDR1 LGHNA, CDR2 YNFKEQ.

The sample holds many counts of this clonotype. The chain is built from TRBV9 and TRBJ1-2; no firm D call. This CDR3 is 13 amino acids long. The V gene lost 1 base and the J gene lost 6 bases, with 10 bases spanning the gap. Germline V gene data show CDR1 as SGDLS and CDR2 as YYNGEE. CDR3 protein: CASSVREADGYTF. Written as DNA, the CDR3 is TGTGCCAGCAGCGTAAGGGAGGCCGATGGCTACACCTTC.

This clonotype appeared many times. V is TRBV7-9 and J is TRBJ1-2; 8 nucleotides align to TRBD1. The CDR3 is 17 residues long. V trimming: 4 bases; J trimming: 4 bases; junction bases outside the gene matches: 14. Germline V gives CDR1 SEHNR, CDR2 FQNEAQ (reference sequence). The CDR3 DNA follows: TGTGCCAGCAGCTCTTCGGGACAGGTTCCAATACTCTATGGCTACACCTTC. Protein sequence: CASSSSGQVPILYGYTF.

Ten or more counts support this clonotype. The gene calls are TRBV4-1 and TRBJ1-5; no definite D call. CDR1 and CDR2 from the germline V gene are MGHRA and YSYEKL. CDR3 length: 14 residues. The V gene lost 3 bases and the J gene lost 4 bases, with 10 bases spanning the gap. The CDR3 spells CASSQGSKNQPQHF. CDR3 DNA sequence: TGCGCCAGCAGCCAGGGATCCAAAAATCAGCCCCAGCATTTT.